Reported below is one T cell receptor beta chain. This receptor's antigen is unknown. One base away there is no much larger clone; base qualities are not given. These data come from a study of blood T cell repertoires in COVID-19 (dated by TCRdb to between 2020 and 2021). Regarding the complete study: Samples covering the acute and convalescent phases of COVID-19 were provided by collaborators in the United States, Italy and Spain. A de-identified subject ID, COVID-19 status, age in years and sex were almost always included in the sample metadata. The prospective study material was composed of cDNA or gDNA derived from T cells, B-cell-depleted T cells, or PBMCs. Where available, HLA class I and class II types were obtained from metadata supplied by the sample provider rather than from assay-based typing. Subjects who had been exposed to COVID-19, were actively infected with it, or had recovered from it provided the deeply sampled blood TCRbeta repertoires that made up the dataset. The repertoires were released in a freely available public database intended as a resource for research on the immune response to SARS-CoV-2. Samples came from the ongoing ImmuneRACE study (first 160 participants) plus 1,254 subjects from 6 global collaborators. Overall study results and their limits: Clinical and demographic metadata were provided uncurated, with the amount varying by source and participant.

TCRbeta CDR3 regions were amplified from genomic DNA by means of the immunoSEQ Assay, a bias-controlled multiplex PCR. The published analysis was carried out like this. The number of nucleated cells in each sample was estimated by amplification of reference gene primers within the assay. To quantify the absolute abundance of each unique TCRbeta CDR3 rearrangement, sequence reads were collapsed and filtered. For each sample, productive Simpson clonality was calculated as the square root of Simpson's diversity index over productive rearrangements. What TCRdb holds here is the immuneACCESS table cut down to in-frame rearrangements. Part of the clones is not present; checked against another copy, under half of the missing clones reflect an unresolved V gene, and the others are unexplained. V, J and clone size are those of that table, while D and trimming were read from the DNA. The sample contains some 99,000 clones, around 72% of them found a single time. Approximately 25% of the sample comes from the top ten.

Counted from cysteine to phenylalanine, this CDR3 has 13 amino acids. Only CDR3 DNA is held: 39 bases, read in frame from base 1. Trimming accounts for 6 bases at V and 6 bases at J, while the number of junction bases matched to no gene is 4. The germline V gene (reference sequence) yields MNHNY for CDR1 and SVGAGI for CDR2. Each collaborating institution followed its own protocols to collect whole blood in K2EDTA tubes. For TCRbeta analysis, collaborator samples were shipped as frozen whole blood, as isolated PBMCs, or as DNA extracted from either sample type. Sequenced: peripheral blood. The receptor was derived from a man in his 70s with acute or convalescent COVID-19. The chain was built from TRBV6-6 and TRBJ2-7; TRBD1 agrees with 11 junctional bases. DNA sequence: TGTGCCAGCAGAAGGGACAGGGGGTCCGAGCAGTACTTC. It translates to CASRRDRGSEQYF.